The next 3 T cell receptor beta chains were all read from a single sample in a study of cytomegalovirus exposure and HLA in healthy donors. The PCR made use of 60 Vbeta and 13 Jbeta primers. Profiled with immunoSEQ multiplex PCR; TCRdb holds only in-frame clones, not every one. The repertoire has about 220,000 clones, over 60% of them found once; the top ten carry approximately 0.6%. The source material was PBMCs. The receptor set was obtained from a man younger than 35 in good health and CMV-seronegative.

The V and J genes are TRBV5-4 and TRBJ1-1; TRBD1 matches 9 bases. J gave up 5 bases and V 4 bases, and 9 bases lay outside the gene matches. Germline lookup yields CDR1 SGHNT and CDR2 YYREEE (reference sequence). The length of the CDR3 is 15 residues. The CDR3 DNA follows: TGTGCCAGCAGCCTTCTACAGGGGGCGCATACTGAAGCTTTCTTT. Translation: CASSLLQGAHTEAFF.

This rearrangement joins TRBV5-1 to TRBJ1-1, with TRBD1 identical over 9 bases. The CDR3 extends over 16 amino acids. V lost 4 bases and J lost 1; bases outside the gene matches: 8. Germline CDR1 reads SGHRS; CDR2 reads YFSETQ. The CDR3 nucleotides read TGCGCCAGCAGCCCGGGGGACAGGGAGAAGAACACTGAAGCTTTCTTT. This encodes CASSPGDREKNTEAFF.

This clone was observed a few times. V usage is TRBV4-1 and J usage is TRBJ1-1; D is ambiguous. The CDR3 runs to 15 residues. Germline loops: CDR1 MGHRA, CDR2 YSYEKL. V lost 1 base and J lost 2, with 11 bases in between. The CDR3: CASSQGAPSNTEAFF. The CDR3 nucleotides are TGCGCCAGCAGCCAAGGCGCCCCTAGCAACACTGAAGCTTTCTTT.